Below, 27 T cell receptor beta chains from the same sample are listed, as sequenced in a study of Ad26.COV2.S vaccination and SARS-CoV-2 variants. Noted treatment: roughly 18 received Ad26.COV2.S at low or high dose, single or two shots; about five received placebo; per-sample allocation not given. Following the first vaccine or placebo injection, samples were taken on day 63. Measured with immunoSEQ multiplex PCR; TCRdb has only the in-frame clones, and not every one. The table has about 350,000 clones, roughly nine tenths seen once. The sample here was peripheral blood, taken in a trial of Ad26.COV2.S vaccine versus placebo. These TCRs come from a person aged 18 to 59 who received the Ad26.COV2.S COVID-19 vaccine or a placebo.

J is TRBJ2-7 and V is TRBV6-2 or TRBV6-3, with TRBD2 matching over 10 bases. The CDR3 spans 15 residues. Germline V gene lookup returns CDR1 MNHEY and CDR2 SVGEGT. The V gene end was trimmed by 6 bases and the J gene end by 3 bases; junction bases not matched to a gene: 8. CDR3 residues: CASSPSGRGYYEQYF. The CDR3 bases are TGTGCCAGCAGCCCCAGCGGGAGGGGATACTACGAGCAGTACTTC.

Here the CDR3 DNA reads TGCGCCAGCAGCCAAGACCTGGGGAACTATGGCTACACCTTC. Translated: CASSQDLGNYGYTF. V gene TRBV4-3 combines with J gene TRBJ1-2; no firm D call. Trimming left V 0 bases short and J 2 bases short, with 7 bases between. CDR3 length: 14 residues. Germline V gene lookup returns CDR1 LGHNA and CDR2 YSLEER.

This clone appeared a single time. This chain links TRBV19 with TRBJ1-4, with D possibly being TRBD1 (5 bases). The CDR3 loop spans 10 amino acids. Trimming shortened V by 9 bases and J by 17 bases, and 16 bases separated the two germline ends. Germline V gene data show CDR1 as LNHDA and CDR2 as SQIVND (reference sequence). CDR3 in DNA: TGTGCCAGCGGGTCGGGGCAGGCCTTTTTT. Amino acid sequence: CASGSGQAFF.

The gene calls are TRBV7-3 and TRBJ2-3, with D perhaps TRBD2 (5 bases). The CDR3 covers 16 residues. Trimming pared 1 base from V and 0 bases from J, leaving 11 bases between. CDR1 is SGHTA, CDR2 FQGTGA, per germline. The CDR3 nucleotides are TGTGCCAGCAGCTTAATCGCGGGTTCTAGCACAGATACGCAGTATTTT. Protein: CASSLIAGSSTDTQYF.

The chain links TRBV4-1 to TRBJ2-7; weak D call: TRBD2 (5 bases). This CDR3 is 14 amino acids long. The V gene's germline CDR1 is MGHRA and CDR2 YSYEKL. Trimming took 3 bases from V and 4 from J, leaving 13 bases between them. The CDR3 loop is CASSHPRRNYEQYF. The CDR3 DNA follows: TGCGCCAGCAGCCACCCGCGGAGGAATTACGAGCAGTACTTC.

V and J are TRBV25-1 and TRBJ2-3; maybe TRBD1 (5 bases). The germline CDR1 and CDR2 sequences are MGHDK and SYGVNS. The CDR3 spans 11 residues. Trimming pared 4 bases from V and 10 bases from J, leaving 9 bases between. CDR3 amino acids: CASSGQTPQYF. Written as DNA, the CDR3 is TGTGCCAGCAGTGGACAGACCCCGCAGTATTTT.

The rearrangement links TRBV7-6 to TRBJ1-5; weak D call: TRBD1 (5 bases). This CDR3 has 16 residues. Trimming stripped 2 bases from V and 6 bases from J, with 17 bases between. The V gene's germline CDR1 is SGHVS and CDR2 FNYEAQ. CDR3 amino acids: CASSLPSGPAGQPQHF. The CDR3 DNA reads TGTGCCAGCAGCTTACCATCAGGGCCCGCCGGTCAGCCCCAGCATTTT. Drawing the rest from reference TRBV7-6 and TRBJ1-5, the complete variable domain is GAGVSQSPRYKVTKRGQDVALRCDPISGHVSLYWYRQALGQGPEFLTYFNYEAQQDKSGLPNDRFSAERPEGSISTLTIQRTEQRDSAMYRCASSLPSGPAGQPQHFGDGTRLSIL.

This sequence joins TRBV28 and TRBJ1-6; D is undetermined. V was trimmed by 5 bases and J by 5 bases, leaving 7 bases between them. There are 13 residues in the CDR3. The germline V gene has CDR1 MDHEN and CDR2 SYDVKM. In DNA, the CDR3 is TGTGCCAGCAGTCTCCCACATAATTCACCCCTCCACTTT. This encodes CASSLPHNSPLHF.

This rearrangement joins TRBV3-1 (or the pseudogene TRBV3-2) to TRBJ2-6; 11 bases align to TRBD2. Germline assignment: CDR1 LGHDT and CDR2 YNNKEL (reference sequence). Unmatched junction bases numbered 9, after V lost 2 bases and J lost 0 bases. The CDR3 consists of 20 residues. Here the CDR3 DNA reads TGTGCCAGCAGCCAACGATTGACTAGCGGGAACACCTCTGGGGCCAACGTCCTGACTTTC. Encoded protein: CASSQRLTSGNTSGANVLTF.

The DNA for the CDR3 is TGTGCCAGCAGCATTTCTAGCGGGACTAAAAGCCTCCAAGAGACCCAGTACTTC. This translates into CASSISSGTKSLQETQYF. The rearrangement joins TRBV9 to TRBJ2-5, with 9 bases identical to TRBD2. The CDR3 has 18 residues. Trimming took 4 bases from V and 1 from J; bases not matched to a gene: 14. CDR1 SGDLS and CDR2 YYNGEE come from the germline V gene.

The V and J genes are TRBV19 and TRBJ2-7, with TRBD2 identical over 8 bases. Germline V gene data show CDR1 as LNHDA and CDR2 as SQIVND (reference sequence). The CDR3 consists of 15 residues. Trimming cost V 5 bases and J 0 bases; bases outside gene matches: 6. The CDR3 DNA follows: TGTGCCAGTAGTTCCCAGCGGGGGAGCTCCTACGAGCAGTACTTC. Amino acid sequence: CASSSQRGSSYEQYF.

The J gene is TRBJ1-1, the V gene TRBV29-1, with 12 bases matching TRBD1. This CDR3 comprises 15 residues. The germline V gene has CDR1 SQVTM and CDR2 ANQGSEA. V trimming: 4 bases; J trimming: 6 bases; junction bases outside the gene matches: 9. CDR3: CSVVGTGGEEAEAFF. In DNA form, the CDR3 reads TGCAGCGTTGTGGGGACAGGGGGCGAAGAGGCTGAAGCTTTCTTT.

The chain employs TRBV6-4 and TRBJ2-3, with 14 bases lining up with TRBD2. Germline CDR1 is MRHNA and CDR2 is SNTAGT. The CDR3 contains 16 residues. V dropped 3 bases and J dropped 5; count of bases not matched to a gene: 4. The CDR3 nucleotides read TGTGCCAGCAGTGATCAGGGGACTAGCGGGGGAGATACGCAGTATTTT. It is translated as CASSDQGTSGGDTQYF.

The chain employs TRBV4-3 and TRBJ2-1; perhaps TRBD1 as D (5 bases). Germline assignment: CDR1 LGHNA and CDR2 YSLEER. V was pared by 3 bases and J by 7 bases, with 16 bases between. This CDR3 region has 15 residues. CDR3 in amino acids: CASSQNSRQINEQFF. The CDR3 DNA reads TGCGCCAGCAGCCAGAACTCTAGACAGATTAATGAGCAGTTCTTC.

The chain has TRBV7-3 and TRBJ1-1, with D unclear. CDR3 length: 13 amino acids. Germline CDR1 and CDR2: SGHTA and FQGTGA. The ends were cut back, 4 bases at V and 3 bases at J, with 9 bases in the middle. CDR3 DNA: TGTGCCAGCAGCTCCGCAAGATACACTGAAGCTTTCTTT. Protein product: CASSSARYTEAFF.

The sample holds one count of this clone. V and J are TRBV6-5 and TRBJ2-7; D unclear. Trimming stripped 5 bases from V and 0 bases from J, with 11 bases between. This CDR3 comprises 14 residues. Germline V gene sequence: CDR1 MNHEY, CDR2 SVGAGI. The DNA for the CDR3 is TGTGCCAGCAGTATCCTTGGAAGCTCCTACGAGCAGTACTTC. This translates into CASSILGSSYEQYF.

This clone was seen only once. The chain links TRBV9 to TRBJ1-3, with D possibly TRBD1 on 5 matching bases. This CDR3 has 14 amino acids. Germline lookup yields CDR1 SGDLS and CDR2 YYNGEE. V lost 7 bases and J lost 2, with 13 bases in between. The CDR3 reads CASGKTATGNTIYF. DNA of the CDR3: TGTGCCAGCGGAAAGACAGCGACTGGAAACACCATATATTTT.

This chain uses TRBV4-2 with TRBJ1-4; 8 positions agree with TRBD1. Germline CDR1 LGHNA, CDR2 YNFKEQ. Trimming at V came to 3 bases and at J to 0 bases, leaving 21 bases not matched to a gene. This CDR3 has 22 amino acids. CDR3 in amino acids: CASSQTSFVGQAKRTTNEKLFF. The CDR3 DNA reads as TGTGCCAGCAGCCAGACGAGCTTCGTGGGACAGGCCAAACGCACAACTAATGAAAAACTGTTTTTT.

This chain uses TRBV4-3 with TRBJ2-7, with D tentatively TRBD1 or TRBD2 (6 bases each). V was clipped by 0 bases and J by 5 bases, with 14 bases between them. CDR1 LGHNA and CDR2 YSLEER come from the germline V gene. The CDR3 loop spans 15 amino acids. The CDR3 nucleotides are TGCGCCAGCAGCCAAGAGGGGGGCCCGCGGGACGAGCAGTACTTC. Translated, it gives CASSQEGGPRDEQYF.

The genes are TRBV27 and TRBJ2-1; tentatively, D is TRBD1 or TRBD2 (6 bases each). This CDR3 is built from 15 residues. The germline V and J ends were trimmed by 5 bases and 4 bases, with 15 bases remaining between them. Germline V gene sequence: CDR1 MNHEY, CDR2 SMNVEV (reference sequence). The CDR3 coding sequence is TGTGCCAGCAGTCCGGGGGACATTACTTACAATGAGCAGTTCTTC. Translated, it gives CASSPGDITYNEQFF.

V and J are TRBV14 and TRBJ2-7; perhaps TRBD1 as D (5 bases). Germline V CDR1 and CDR2: SGHDN, FVKESK. With 1 base removed from V and 3 bases from J, the gap between germline ends came to 10 bases. The CDR3 is 14 residues long. Written as DNA, the CDR3 is TGTGCCAGCAGCCAAGGGACATCGAACTACGAGCAGTACTTC. Translating gives CASSQGTSNYEQYF.

The chain carries TRBV7-6 and TRBJ2-1, with D unclear. Trimming removed 5 bases at V and 12 bases at J, with 8 bases between. There are 10 residues in the CDR3. Germline V CDR1 and CDR2: SGHVS, FNYEAQ. DNA for the CDR3: TGTGCCAGCAGCCCGTCTGGGCAGTTCTTC. Protein: CASSPSGQFF.

The gene calls are TRBV9 and TRBJ1-1; no firm D call. The CDR3 runs 12 residues. CDR1 is SGDLS, CDR2 YYNGEE, per germline. V shed 4 bases and J shed 3 bases, with 7 bases lying between them. CDR3 sequence: CASSSQDTEAFF. In nucleotides, the CDR3 is TGTGCCAGCAGCTCACAAGACACTGAAGCTTTCTTT. Full variable domain (remainder filled in from reference TRBV9 and TRBJ1-1): DSGVTQTPKHLITATGQRVTLRCSPRSGDLSVYWYQQSLDQGLQFLIQYYNGEERAKGNILERFSAQQFPDLHSELNLSSLELGDSALYFCASSSQDTEAFFGQGTRLTVV.

This clone has ten or more counts. The rearrangement uses TRBV6-2 or TRBV6-3 and TRBJ2-7; 13 nucleotides match TRBD2. V was pared by 2 bases and J by 2 bases, with 0 bases of the junction left unmatched. The CDR3 contains 15 residues. Germline values: CDR1 MNHEY, CDR2 SVGEGT. CDR3 nucleotide sequence: TGTGCCAGCAGTTACGGACTAGCGGGAGCCTACGAGCAGTACTTC. Translating gives CASSYGLAGAYEQYF.

This chain links TRBV28 with TRBJ2-7; D might be TRBD2 (6 bases). Trimming stripped 5 bases from V and 3 bases from J, with 11 bases between. Germline assignment: CDR1 MDHEN and CDR2 SYDVKM. This CDR3 comprises 13 residues. CDR3: CASSRGLIYEQYF. The CDR3 DNA is TGTGCCAGCAGTCGGGGACTTATCTACGAGCAGTACTTC.

The chain carries TRBV19 and TRBJ2-7; a weak D match, TRBD1 (6 bases). The CDR3 totals 15 residues. CDR1 is LNHDA, CDR2 SQIVND, per germline (reference sequence). Deletions cut 2 bases from V and 0 bases from J, with 11 bases between. The CDR3 sequence is CASSISRDTSYEQYF. The CDR3 DNA is TGTGCCAGTAGTATATCCCGGGACACCTCCTACGAGCAGTACTTC.

The chain uses TRBV10-3 and TRBJ1-2, with TRBD1 identical over 7 bases. V shed 7 bases and J 7 bases; nucleotides not matched to a gene: 9. This CDR3 spans 13 amino acids. Germline-derived CDR1 and CDR2 are ENHRY and SYGVKD. CDR3 region: CAITPDRERGYTF. The CDR3 bases are TGTGCCATCACCCCCGACAGGGAGCGTGGCTACACCTTC.